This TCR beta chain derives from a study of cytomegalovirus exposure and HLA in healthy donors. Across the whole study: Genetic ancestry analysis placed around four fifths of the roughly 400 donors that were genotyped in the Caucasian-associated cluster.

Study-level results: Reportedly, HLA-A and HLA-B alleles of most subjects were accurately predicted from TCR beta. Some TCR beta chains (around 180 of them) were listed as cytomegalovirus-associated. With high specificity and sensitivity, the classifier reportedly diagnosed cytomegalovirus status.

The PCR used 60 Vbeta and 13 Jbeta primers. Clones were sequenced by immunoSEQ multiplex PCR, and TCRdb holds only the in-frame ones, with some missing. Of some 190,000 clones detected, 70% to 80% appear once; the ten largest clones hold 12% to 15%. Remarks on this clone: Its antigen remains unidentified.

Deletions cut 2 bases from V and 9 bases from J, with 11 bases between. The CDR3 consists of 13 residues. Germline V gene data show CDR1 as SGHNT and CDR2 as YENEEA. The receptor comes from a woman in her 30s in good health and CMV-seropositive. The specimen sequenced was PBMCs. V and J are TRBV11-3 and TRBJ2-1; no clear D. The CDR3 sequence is CASSLNSRFEQFF. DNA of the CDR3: TGTGCCAGCAGCTTAAACTCCCGGTTTGAGCAGTTCTTC. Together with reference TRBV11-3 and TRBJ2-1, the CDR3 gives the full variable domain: EAGVVQSPRYKIIEKKQPVAFWCNPISGHNTLYWYLQNLGQGPELLIRYENEEAVDDSQLPKDRFSAERLKGVDSTLKIQPAELGDSAVYLCASSLNSRFEQFFGPGTRLTVL.